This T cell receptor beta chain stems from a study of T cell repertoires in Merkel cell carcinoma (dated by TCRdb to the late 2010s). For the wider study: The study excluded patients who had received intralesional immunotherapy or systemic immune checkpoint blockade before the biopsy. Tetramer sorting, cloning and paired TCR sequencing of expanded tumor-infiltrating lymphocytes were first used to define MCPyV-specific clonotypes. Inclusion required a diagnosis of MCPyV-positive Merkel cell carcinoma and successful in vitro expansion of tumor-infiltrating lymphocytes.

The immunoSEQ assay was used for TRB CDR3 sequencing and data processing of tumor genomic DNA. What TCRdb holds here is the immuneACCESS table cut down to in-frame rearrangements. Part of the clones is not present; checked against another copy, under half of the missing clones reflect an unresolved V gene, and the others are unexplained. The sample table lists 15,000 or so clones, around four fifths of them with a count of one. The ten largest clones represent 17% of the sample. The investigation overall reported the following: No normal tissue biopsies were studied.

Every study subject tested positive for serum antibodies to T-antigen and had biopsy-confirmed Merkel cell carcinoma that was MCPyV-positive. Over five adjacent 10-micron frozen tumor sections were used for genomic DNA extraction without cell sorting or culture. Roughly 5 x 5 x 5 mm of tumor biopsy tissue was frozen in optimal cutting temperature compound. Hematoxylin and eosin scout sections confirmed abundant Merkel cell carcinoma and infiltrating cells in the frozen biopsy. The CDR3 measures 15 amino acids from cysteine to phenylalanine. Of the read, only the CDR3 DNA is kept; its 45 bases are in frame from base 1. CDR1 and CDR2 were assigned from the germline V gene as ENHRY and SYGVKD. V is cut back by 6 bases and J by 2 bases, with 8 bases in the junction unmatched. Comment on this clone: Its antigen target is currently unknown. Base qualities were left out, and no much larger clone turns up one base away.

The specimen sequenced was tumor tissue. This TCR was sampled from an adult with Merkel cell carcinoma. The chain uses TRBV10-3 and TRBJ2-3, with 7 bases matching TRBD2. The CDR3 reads CAIRTGGGTTDTQYF. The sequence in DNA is TGTGCCATCAGAACTGGGGGGGGAACCACAGATACGCAGTATTTT.